Below are 30 T cell receptor beta chains sequenced from a single sample in a study of PD-L1 blockade in urothelial cancer. Some clones are missing from TCRdb's copy, which holds only in-frame ones; the method was immunoSEQ multiplex PCR. Among about 84,000 clones listed, roughly 80% were seen once. Sample: PBMCs, taken around atezolizumab (anti-PD-L1) treatment. The receptors stem from a man in his 70s with urothelial cancer.

The gene calls are TRBV7-2 and TRBJ2-7, with 8 bases matching TRBD2. Losses at the gene ends were 5 bases for V and 4 bases for J; bases not matched to a gene: 7. This CDR3 contains 14 residues. The germline V gene has CDR1 SGHTA and CDR2 FQGNSA. Written as DNA, the CDR3 is TGTGCCAGCAGCCCCCGGGGGGGTACATACGAGCAGTACTTC. It is translated as CASSPRGGTYEQYF.

This rearrangement joins TRBV5-5 to TRBJ2-7; D not resolved. The CDR3 covers 13 residues. Germline V gives CDR1 SGHKS, CDR2 YYEKEE (reference sequence). V was clipped by 5 bases and J by 2 bases, with 11 bases between them. The CDR3 DNA reads TGTGCCAGCAGAATCGGAGAAGCCTACGAGCAGTACTTC. This translates into CASRIGEAYEQYF.

In this sample, this clone turned up a few times. The rearrangement links TRBV19 to TRBJ2-7; D call uncertain. Germline CDR1 LNHDA, CDR2 SQIVND (reference sequence). This CDR3 is 13 amino acids long. Trimming removed 0 bases at V and 2 bases at J, with 5 bases between. This CDR3 reads CASSIDPTYEQYF. DNA of the CDR3: TGTGCCAGTAGTATAGATCCCACCTACGAGCAGTACTTC.

The CDR3 sequence is CASSLGQSTDTQYF. Here the CDR3 DNA reads TGCGCCAGCAGCTTAGGACAGAGCACAGATACGCAGTATTTT. The V call is TRBV5-1, the J call TRBJ2-3; tentative D call: TRBD1 (6 bases). The CDR3 runs 14 residues. The germline gives CDR1 SGHRS, CDR2 YFSETQ. V was shortened by 2 bases and J by 0 bases, with 7 bases between the two germline ends.

The rearrangement joins TRBV6-5 to TRBJ1-6; 9 bases map to TRBD1. V gave up 6 bases and J gave up 4 bases; unmatched junction bases: 4. The CDR3 extends over 15 amino acids. Germline V gene lookup returns CDR1 MNHEY and CDR2 SVGAGI. The CDR3 protein is CASRGQGNYNSPLHF. The CDR3, as DNA: TGTGCCAGCAGGGGACAGGGAAATTATAATTCACCCCTCCACTTT.

The rearrangement joins TRBV5-1 to TRBJ2-3; D possibly corresponds to TRBD1 (7 bases). V was pared by 1 base and J by 1 base, with 10 bases between. The CDR3 contains 15 residues. Germline lookup yields CDR1 SGHRS and CDR2 YFSETQ. The CDR3 DNA sequence: TGCGCCAGCAGCTTGACAGGGGAGGGCACAGATACGCAGTATTTT. This encodes CASSLTGEGTDTQYF. The full variable domain, its missing parts supplied by reference TRBV5-1 and TRBJ2-3, is KAGVTQTPRYLIKTRGQQVTLSCSPISGHRSVSWYQQTPGQGLQFLFEYFSETQRNKGNFPGRFSGRQFSNSRSEMNVSTLELGDSALYLCASSLTGEGTDTQYFGPGTRLTVL.

The chain carries TRBV5-1 and TRBJ2-5; D might be TRBD1 (5 bases). The CDR3 totals 14 residues. V was shortened by 4 bases and J by 2 bases, with 12 bases between the two germline ends. The germline V gene encodes CDR1 SGHRS and CDR2 YFSETQ. The CDR3 DNA follows: TGCGCCAGCAGCCCCACCCCAGGGCAAGAGACCCAGTACTTC. It encodes CASSPTPGQETQYF.

This clone is a singleton in its sample. The V and J genes are TRBV7-3 and TRBJ2-1; 15 bases match TRBD2. The CDR3 totals 15 residues. Germline V gives CDR1 SGHTA, CDR2 FQGTGA. With V trimmed by 5 bases and J by 7 bases, 3 bases remained unmatched. This chain's CDR3 is CASSRGLAGGNEQFF. For the CDR3, the DNA is TGTGCCAGCAGCCGCGGACTAGCGGGAGGGAATGAGCAGTTCTTC.

The CDR3 region has the DNA TGTGCCAGCAGCTTACGCGGAGGGGATACGCAGTATTTT. It encodes CASSLRGGDTQYF. The chain joins TRBV5-4 to TRBJ2-3; possibly TRBD2 for D (6 bases). The germline gives CDR1 SGHNT, CDR2 YYREEE (reference sequence). The CDR3 length is 13 residues. Trimming cost V 2 bases and J 6 bases, with 10 bases left between them. Variable domain in full (rest from reference TRBV5-4 and TRBJ2-3): ETGVTQSPTHLIKTRGQQVTLRCSSQSGHNTVSWYQQALGQGPQFIFQYYREEENGRGNFPPRFSGLQFPNYSSELNVNALELDDSALYLCASSLRGGDTQYFGPGTRLTVL.

This chain links TRBV27 with TRBJ2-1, with 10 bases fitting TRBD1. The germline V gene encodes CDR1 MNHEY and CDR2 SMNVEV (reference sequence). CDR3 length: 15 residues. V shed 6 bases, J shed 4 bases, and the junction held 6 bases outside the gene matches. The CDR3 is CASRMGQGPYNEQFF. The CDR3 coding sequence is TGTGCCAGCAGAATGGGACAGGGGCCGTACAATGAGCAGTTCTTC.

The V and J genes are TRBV2 and TRBJ1-5; D possibly corresponds to TRBD1 (5 bases). Germline CDR1 is SNHLY and CDR2 is FYNNEI. V lost 3 bases to trimming and J lost 2 bases, with 8 bases between them. CDR3 length: 14 amino acids. This CDR3 reads CASSDQGGNQPQHF. Here the CDR3 DNA reads TGTGCCAGCAGTGACCAGGGCGGCAATCAGCCCCAGCATTTT.

The chain has TRBV5-5 and TRBJ1-5; no firm D call. The V end lost 0 bases, the J end lost 0 bases, and 4 bases lay between the germline ends. The CDR3 consists of 14 residues. Germline lookup yields CDR1 SGHKS and CDR2 YYEKEE (reference sequence). CDR3 sequence reads: CASSLGYSNQPQHF. The DNA of the CDR3 is TGTGCCAGCAGCTTGGGCTATAGCAATCAGCCCCAGCATTTT.

This chain connects TRBV4-1 to TRBJ2-3; 14 nucleotides agree with TRBD2. CDR1 and CDR2 from the germline V gene are MGHRA and YSYEKL. V lost 4 bases and J lost 2; bases outside the gene matches: 5. CDR3 length: 17 amino acids. CDR3: CASSRTTSGGATDTQYF. The CDR3 DNA is TGCGCCAGCAGCCGTACGACTAGCGGGGGGGCCACAGATACGCAGTATTTT.

This clone was detected once. V is TRBV19 and J is TRBJ2-7, with 10 positions matching TRBD2. Germline values: CDR1 LNHDA, CDR2 SQIVND (reference sequence). The V and J ends lost 1 base and 7 bases, in that order; junction bases with no gene match: 7. The CDR3 extends over 15 amino acids. The CDR3: CASSIVLAGASEQYF. The CDR3 DNA reads TGTGCCAGTAGTATAGTTCTAGCGGGAGCGAGTGAGCAGTACTTC.

The chain recombines TRBV11-3 with TRBJ2-1; TRBD1 matches 11 bases. The V and J ends lost 2 bases and 4 bases, in that order; junction bases with no gene match: 4. The CDR3 is 16 amino acids. Per germline, CDR1 SGHNT and CDR2 YENEEA. The chain's CDR3 is CASSLYGTGGYNEQFF. CDR3 coding DNA: TGTGCCAGCAGCTTATACGGGACAGGGGGTTACAATGAGCAGTTCTTC.

This clone was counted between two and nine times. The chain joins TRBV9 to TRBJ2-3, with TRBD2 matching over 12 bases. V lost 3 bases and J lost 0; bases outside the gene matches: 2. Per the germline V gene, CDR1 is SGDLS and CDR2 is YYNGEE. This CDR3 has 16 residues. The CDR3 region has the DNA TGTGCCAGCAGCGAGGGGACTAGCGGGAGCACAGATACGCAGTATTTT. Translated: CASSEGTSGSTDTQYF.

This sequence joins TRBV21-1 and TRBJ2-6; the table's TRBD1 call for D was not verified on the DNA. TRBV21-1 is classified as a pseudogene. The CDR3 has 18 amino acids. The CDR3: CASSKDGTGCSGANVLTF. CDR3 DNA: TGTGCCAGCAGCAAAGATGGGACAGGATGCTCTGGGGCCAACGTCCTGACTTTC.

V usage is TRBV10-1 and J usage is TRBJ1-5, with TRBD1 matching 8 bases. Germline lookup yields CDR1 WNHNN and CDR2 SYGVQD (reference sequence). The CDR3 has 18 residues. After removal of 0 bases from V and 7 bases from J, the junction contained 14 bases not matched to a gene. The DNA of the CDR3 is TGCGCCAGCAGTGAGTCCCCTCCGGGACAGGCTGTCCTCCAGCCCCAGCATTTT. As protein: CASSESPPGQAVLQPQHF.

The V call is TRBV5-4, the J call TRBJ2-1; D is perhaps TRBD1 (6 bases). CDR3 length: 15 residues. Germline V gene lookup returns CDR1 SGHNT and CDR2 YYREEE (reference sequence). Trimming took 1 base from V and 9 from J, leaving 17 bases between them. The CDR3 DNA is TGTGCCAGCAGCTTGAAGTTGGGGGCCCGGGTTGAGCAGTTCTTC. Its translation is CASSLKLGARVEQFF.

This clone has more than one count but fewer than ten. The chain joins TRBV4-1 to TRBJ1-4; possible D gene TRBD1, 5 bases. V dropped 0 bases and J dropped 7 bases, with 15 bases sitting between them. Germline assignment: CDR1 MGHRA and CDR2 YSYEKL. CDR3 length: 16 amino acids. CDR3 sequence: CASSQDREEWGEKLFF. The CDR3 bases are TGCGCCAGCAGCCAAGACAGGGAGGAGTGGGGTGAAAAACTGTTTTTT.

This clone was seen a single time. This rearrangement joins TRBV21-1 to TRBJ2-3; no check of the table's D call, TRBD2, against the DNA was made. TRBV21-1 is designated a pseudogene. CDR3 length: 18 residues. In nucleotides, the CDR3 is TGTGCCAGCAGCAAAGTACGGGGGGCAGGGGTTAGCACAGATACGCAGTATTTT. It translates to CASSKVRGAGVSTDTQYF.

V and J are TRBV29-1 and TRBJ2-3; 8 bases agree with TRBD2. V trimming: 7 bases; J trimming: 3 bases; junction bases outside the gene matches: 9. CDR3 size: 14 residues. Germline assignment: CDR1 SQVTM and CDR2 ANQGSEA. CDR3 nucleotide sequence: TGCAGCGCCTCGGGGGGGGTTCTAACAGATACGCAGTATTTT. It encodes CSASGGVLTDTQYF.

V usage is TRBV11-3 and J usage is TRBJ2-1; D not resolved. Per the germline V gene, CDR1 is SGHNT and CDR2 is YENEEA. This CDR3 has 14 amino acids. V was shortened by 5 bases and J by 4 bases, with 12 bases between the two germline ends. This CDR3 reads CASSPPPAYNEQFF. DNA of the CDR3: TGTGCCAGCAGCCCTCCCCCAGCGTACAATGAGCAGTTCTTC. The whole variable domain, remainder taken from reference TRBV11-3 and TRBJ2-1, is EAGVVQSPRYKIIEKKQPVAFWCNPISGHNTLYWYLQNLGQGPELLIRYENEEAVDDSQLPKDRFSAERLKGVDSTLKIQPAELGDSAVYLCASSPPPAYNEQFFGPGTRLTVL.

This clone was seen just once. J is TRBJ2-1 and V is TRBV18; 13 positions match TRBD2. Trimming removed 3 bases from V and 7 bases from J; junction bases left unmatched: 9. The CDR3 has 17 amino acids. Germline loops: CDR1 KGHSH, CDR2 LQKENI. The CDR3 coding sequence is TGTGCCAGCTCACCCTTCGGGACTAGCGGGGAAGGGAATGAGCAGTTCTTC. This encodes CASSPFGTSGEGNEQFF.

The chain carries TRBV19 and TRBJ1-1, with TRBD1 identical over 9 bases. The germline CDR1 and CDR2 sequences are LNHDA and SQIVND (reference sequence). The CDR3 runs to 15 residues. V lost 6 bases to trimming and J lost 1 base; unmatched junction nucleotides: 6. CDR3 region: CASSPTGGRNTEAFF. The CDR3 nucleotides read TGTGCCAGTAGCCCAACAGGGGGCCGGAACACTGAAGCTTTCTTT.

This chain joins TRBV5-5 and TRBJ2-7; 7 bases align to TRBD1. The germline V gene encodes CDR1 SGHKS and CDR2 YYEKEE (reference sequence). V lost 4 bases and J lost 2; bases outside the gene matches: 12. CDR3 length equals 16 residues. The CDR3 loop reads CASSPGSPRGTYEQYF. Here the CDR3 DNA reads TGTGCCAGCAGCCCTGGTTCCCCCAGGGGGACCTACGAGCAGTACTTC.

This rearrangement joins TRBV2 to TRBJ1-5; TRBD1 agrees at 9 bases. The CDR3 covers 13 residues. Germline CDR1 is SNHLY and CDR2 is FYNNEI. Losses at the gene ends were 6 bases for V and 7 bases for J; bases not matched to a gene: 4. CDR3 in amino acids: CASRWDREQPQHF. DNA for the CDR3: TGTGCCAGCAGATGGGACAGGGAGCAGCCCCAGCATTTT.

V and J are TRBV10-2 and TRBJ2-3; the match to TRBD2 covers 9 bases. Per germline, CDR1 WSHSY and CDR2 SAAADI. The CDR3 sequence is 20 residues long. V lost 3 bases, J lost 1 base, and 17 bases stayed unmatched. DNA for the CDR3: TGCGCCAGCAGTGACCCCTATTCTAGCGGGGCGACCTTGGGCACAGATACGCAGTATTTT. Amino acid sequence: CASSDPYSSGATLGTDTQYF.

The chain combines TRBV19 with TRBJ1-4; 8 bases align to TRBD1. V lost 5 bases, J lost 4 bases, and 6 bases stayed unmatched. CDR3 size: 15 residues. CDR1 is LNHDA and CDR2 is SQIVND in the germline V gene (reference sequence). CDR3 amino acids: CASSLRTGINEKLFF. Written as DNA, the CDR3 is TGTGCCAGTAGTTTAAGGACAGGGATTAATGAAAAACTGTTTTTT.

The chain has TRBV5-4 and TRBJ2-1; TRBD2 aligns across 13 bases. CDR3 length equals 15 residues. In germline, CDR1 is SGHNT, CDR2 YYREEE (reference sequence). Trimming removed 3 bases from V and 5 bases from J; junction bases left unmatched: 2. This CDR3 is CASSSGTSGNNEQFF. CDR3 coding DNA: TGTGCCAGCAGCTCCGGGACTAGCGGGAACAATGAGCAGTTCTTC.